This T cell receptor (beta chain) was sequenced during a study of blood T cell repertoires in COVID-19. Participants were aged about 18 to 100 years, lived in 24 US areas, and enrolled virtually. The study recruited exposed participants who had met a COVID-19 case within 2 weeks before entry. In the original processing: How many nucleated cells were present was estimated from reference gene primer amplification. The method was immunoSEQ multiplex PCR; TCRdb's version includes in-frame clones alone and lacks a portion of them. V, J and clone size are those of that table, while D and trimming were read from the DNA. This table has hundreds of thousands of clones, 83% appearing once. The V gene lost 2 bases and the J gene lost 4 bases, with 14 bases spanning the gap. Germline V lookup: CDR1 SGDLS, CDR2 YYNGEE. This CDR3 comprises 15 residues.

This chain uses TRBV9 with TRBJ2-3; weak D call: TRBD2 (5 bases). The source of this sequence is a woman aged 45-65 years who had been exposed to COVID-19. Sequenced: PBMCs or T cells enriched from blood (not recorded which). CDR3 protein: CASSVRGLAPDTQYF. CDR3 in DNA: TGTGCCAGCAGCGTTAGAGGGCTAGCTCCAGATACGCAGTATTTT.